The 8 T cell receptor beta chains presented below share a single source sample, sequenced in a study of patients and donors after allogeneic stem cell transplantation. TCRdb processed the RT-PCR reads anew with MiXCR; each CDR3 protein has one entry. There are 390,000 or so distinct CDR3 sequences in the sample; around 15% occur only once, and just over 7% lies in the top ten. Sample: blood, either unsorted or a sorted T cell fraction (not recorded which). Source of these receptors: a human donor who was either an allogeneic HSCT recipient or a stem cell or donor lymphocyte infusion donor (not recorded which). It is not recorded whose cells these are; they may come from a transplant donor.

The chain couples TRBV27 to TRBJ2-3, with 10 bases fitting TRBD1. The junction had 6 bases not matched to a gene; V was cut back by 6 bases and J by 6 bases. The CDR3 is 14 amino acids. Germline-derived CDR1 and CDR2 are MNHEY and SMNVEV (reference sequence). The CDR3 bases are TGTGCCAGCAGGAGGGACAGGGGAGGGGATACGCAGTATTTT. Its protein product is CASRRDRGGDTQYF.

The genes are TRBV19 and TRBJ1-1; tentative D call: TRBD1 (6 bases). CDR1 and CDR2 (germline): LNHDA, SQIVND (reference sequence). The CDR3 extends over 14 amino acids. With 5 bases removed from V and 1 base from J, the gap between germline ends came to 11 bases. The CDR3, as DNA: TGTGCCAGTAGTGTCAGGGGTGCGAACACTGAAGCTTTCTTT. Translated, it gives CASSVRGANTEAFF.

The V call is TRBV7-9, the J call TRBJ2-5; a possible D gene is TRBD1 (6 bases). The germline CDR1 and CDR2 sequences are SEHNR and FQNEAQ (reference sequence). V lost 4 bases to trimming and J lost 4 bases, with 16 bases between them. The CDR3 totals 15 residues. CDR3 region: CASSSKTGSRETQYF. The CDR3 DNA is TGTGCCAGCAGCTCGAAAACAGGGAGTCGAGAGACCCAGTACTTC.

V gene TRBV20-1 combines with J gene TRBJ2-5, with TRBD2 matching over 10 bases. The length of the CDR3 is 14 residues. The V gene end was trimmed by 3 bases and the J gene end by 5 bases; junction bases not matched to a gene: 6. Germline CDR1 and CDR2: DFQATT and SNEGSKA (reference sequence). CDR3 DNA sequence: TGCAGTGCTAGGAGTATAGCGGGGGGTGAGACCCAGTACTTC. Amino acids: CSARSIAGGETQYF.

This clonotype was recorded many times. CDR3 nucleotide sequence: TGCGCCAGCAGCTCAGGGGTAGACACCGGGGAGCTGTTTTTT. It translates to CASSSGVDTGELFF. This chain joins TRBV5-1 and TRBJ2-2; D is perhaps TRBD1 (6 bases). This CDR3 has 14 amino acids. The V end was cut by 3 bases, the J end by 3 bases, with 9 bases between. Germline values: CDR1 SGHRS, CDR2 YFSETQ.

V and J are TRBV19 and TRBJ2-7, with a possible D match to TRBD2 (6 bases). V was pared by 0 bases and J by 5 bases, with 14 bases between. The CDR3 consists of 15 residues. Germline CDR1 is LNHDA and CDR2 is SQIVND (reference sequence). CDR3 residues: CASSIEAGRTNEQYF. The CDR3 DNA sequence: TGTGCCAGTAGTATAGAGGCGGGACGGACAAACGAGCAGTACTTC.

The chain recombines TRBV5-1 with TRBJ2-5; TRBD2 matches 7 bases. V shed 6 bases and J 4 bases; nucleotides not matched to a gene: 6. This CDR3 has 13 residues. Per the germline V gene, CDR1 is SGHRS and CDR2 is YFSETQ. The CDR3 DNA reads as TGCGCCAGCAATCCGGGAGGAACAGAGACCCAGTACTTC. Amino acid sequence: CASNPGGTETQYF.

The chain recombines TRBV7-8 with TRBJ2-7, with unresolved D. The V end was cut by 4 bases, the J end by 5 bases, with 12 bases between. The CDR3 spans 13 residues. Germline CDR1 and CDR2: SGHVS and FQNEAQ. The CDR3 bases are TGTGCCAGCAGCTATGCAGAAACAAACGAGCAGTACTTC. Amino acid sequence: CASSYAETNEQYF.